What follows are 5 T cell receptor beta chains derived from one specimen sequenced in a study of neurological immune-mediated disorders. TCRdb independently ran MiXCR on the 5' RACE reads; one entry per CDR3 protein. The sample includes roughly 30,000 distinct CDR3 sequences, approximately 5.2% of them seen just once. The sequencing sample was made of CD4+ T cells from blood. The receptors stem from a woman in her forties or fifties in good health.

This sequence joins TRBV11-2 and TRBJ2-4, with D uncertain. This CDR3 spans 13 amino acids. Trimming shortened V by 5 bases and J by 3 bases, and 8 bases separated the two germline ends. Germline V gene sequence: CDR1 SGHAT, CDR2 FQNNGV. The CDR3: CASSPQGKNIQYF. In nucleotides, the CDR3 is TGTGCCAGCAGCCCCCAAGGCAAAAACATTCAGTACTTC.

This clonotype is medium-sized. This chain joins TRBV5-6 and TRBJ2-6; D might be TRBD1 (5 bases). The CDR3 is 15 residues long. Trimming pared 0 bases from V and 2 bases from J, leaving 6 bases between. Germline values: CDR1 SGHDT, CDR2 YYEEEE. CDR3 sequence (DNA): TGTGCCAGCAGCTTGGGGGGCCCTGGGGCCAACGTCCTGACTTTC. Protein product: CASSLGGPGANVLTF.

This clonotype was seen repeatedly, ten times or more. J is TRBJ1-6 and V is TRBV7-2; D possibly corresponds to TRBD1 (5 bases). The CDR3 is 14 residues long. Germline V lookup: CDR1 SGHTA, CDR2 FQGNSA. Trimming pared 5 bases from V and 10 bases from J, leaving 15 bases between. The CDR3 here is CASSPRRGGSPLHF. The CDR3 DNA is TGTGCCAGCAGCCCCCGGAGGGGAGGCTCACCCCTCCACTTT.

This clonotype has a count of ten or more. J is TRBJ2-7 and V is TRBV7-2; D uncertain. CDR1 and CDR2 (germline): SGHTA, FQGNSA. The CDR3 is made up of 14 amino acids. The germline V and J ends were trimmed by 5 bases and 2 bases, with 13 bases remaining between them. This chain's CDR3 is CASSPYLSPYEQYF. For the CDR3, the DNA is TGTGCCAGCAGCCCATACTTATCCCCCTACGAGCAGTACTTC.

This clonotype was seen at least ten times. The V gene is TRBV5-1, the J gene TRBJ2-3; tentative D call: TRBD2 (6 bases). Trimming stripped 1 base from V and 2 bases from J, with 14 bases between. Germline V lookup: CDR1 SGHRS, CDR2 YFSETQ. The CDR3 extends over 16 amino acids. CDR3 residues: CASSLFPGRNTDTQYF. CDR3 nucleotides: TGCGCCAGCAGCTTGTTTCCGGGGAGGAACACAGATACGCAGTATTTT.